Shown below are 29 T cell receptor beta chains from a single sample sequenced in a study of blood T cell repertoires in COVID-19. Measured with immunoSEQ multiplex PCR; TCRdb has only the in-frame clones, and not every one. Of some 400,000 clones listed, more than 85% were seen once; the top ten hold more than 0.85%. The material sequenced was PBMCs or T cells enriched from blood (not recorded which). These receptors came from a woman between 35 and 50 years old who had been exposed to COVID-19.

The chain has TRBV24-1 and TRBJ2-2, with TRBD1 matching over 12 bases. Germline V gene lookup returns CDR1 KGHDR and CDR2 SFDVKD. The CDR3 has 14 residues. The trim removed 10 bases at V and 7 bases at J, leaving 6 bases unmatched. CDR3 coding DNA: TGTGCCACTCACGGGACAGGGGGCGGCGGGGAGCTGTTTTTT. It translates to CATHGTGGGGELFF.

The V and J genes are TRBV19 and TRBJ2-1; 9 nucleotides align to TRBD2. The CDR3 is made up of 17 amino acids. V trimming: 5 bases; J trimming: 9 bases; junction bases outside the gene matches: 17. The germline CDR1 and CDR2 sequences are LNHDA and SQIVND (reference sequence). The CDR3 DNA is TGTGCCAGTAGTCCGGTTAGCGGGAGCTTGGGGAGCGGTGAGCAGTTCTTC. It specifies CASSPVSGSLGSGEQFF.

The rearrangement links TRBV15 to TRBJ1-2; no firm D call. This CDR3 has 14 residues. Trimming removed 0 bases at V and 4 bases at J, with 9 bases between. Germline CDR1 and CDR2: LNHNV and YYDKDF (reference sequence). CDR3 in amino acids: CATSRDINTYGYTF. The CDR3 DNA follows: TGTGCCACCAGCAGAGATATTAACACCTATGGCTACACCTTC.

The rearrangement uses TRBV5-1 and TRBJ2-7; D is possibly TRBD2 (5 bases). The CDR3 is 13 residues long. Germline CDR1 reads SGHRS; CDR2 reads YFSETQ. Between the trimmed V and J ends, which lost 0 bases and 7 bases, there was a span of 11 bases. The CDR3 DNA follows: TGCGCCAGCAGCTTGGTCCTAGCTGGTGAGCAGTACTTC. Translation: CASSLVLAGEQYF.

The V and J genes are TRBV27 and TRBJ1-3; TRBD1 aligns across 8 bases. The CDR3 consists of 16 residues. Per the germline V gene, CDR1 is MNHEY and CDR2 is SMNVEV (reference sequence). The J segment lost 1 base and the V segment lost 2 bases, leaving 4 bases of the junction unmatched. The CDR3 bases are TGTGCCAGCAGTTTAACACAGGGGGGTTCTGGAAACACCATATATTTT. It is translated as CASSLTQGGSGNTIYF.

V usage is TRBV30 and J usage is TRBJ2-2; perhaps TRBD1 as D (5 bases). The CDR3 has 13 amino acids. V lost 3 bases to trimming and J lost 6 bases, with 11 bases between them. Germline-derived CDR1 and CDR2 are GTSNPN and SVGIG (reference sequence). CDR3 nucleotide sequence: TGTGCCTGGAGCATGACAGACCCCGGGGAGCTGTTTTTT. Encoded protein: CAWSMTDPGELFF.

This clone was counted a single time. This chain connects TRBV13 to TRBJ2-6, with a tentative D call TRBD1 (5 bases). Germline V gene data show CDR1 as PRHDT and CDR2 as FYEKMQ (reference sequence). This CDR3 contains 16 residues. V was clipped by 5 bases and J by 0 bases, with 11 bases between them. The CDR3 sequence: CASSPLTVSGANVLTF. In DNA form, the CDR3 reads TGTGCCAGCAGCCCACTGACAGTCTCTGGGGCCAACGTCCTGACTTTC.

The V call is TRBV11-2, the J call TRBJ1-2; D is possibly TRBD1 (6 bases). Germline-derived CDR1 and CDR2 are SGHAT and FQNNGV. Trimming removed 5 bases at V and 2 bases at J, with 9 bases between. This CDR3 has 13 residues. This CDR3 reads CASSPGQNYGYTF. Here the CDR3 DNA reads TGTGCCAGCAGCCCTGGACAGAACTATGGCTACACCTTC.

The gene calls are TRBV5-8 and TRBJ1-1; possible D gene TRBD1, 5 bases. With 0 bases removed from V and 1 base from J, the gap between germline ends came to 7 bases. The germline V gene has CDR1 SGHTS and CDR2 YDEGEE. CDR3 size: 14 residues. The CDR3 protein is CASSLGQRNTEAFF. The CDR3, as DNA: TGTGCCAGCAGCTTGGGACAGAGGAACACTGAAGCTTTCTTT.

V usage is TRBV3-1 (or the pseudogene TRBV3-2) and J usage is TRBJ1-1; D not resolved. V was clipped by 3 bases and J by 0 bases, with 11 bases between them. The CDR3 totals 15 residues. Per germline, CDR1 LGHDT and CDR2 YNNKEL (reference sequence). DNA for the CDR3: TGTGCCAGCAGCCAGAGGTCGGGGTTGAACACTGAAGCTTTCTTT. Its protein product is CASSQRSGLNTEAFF.

The chain has TRBV18 and TRBJ2-5; unclear D gene. Germline values: CDR1 KGHSH, CDR2 LQKENI. Trimming left V 2 bases short and J 2 bases short, with 12 bases between. This CDR3 comprises 15 residues. This chain's CDR3 is CASSPAGQRQETQYF. In DNA form, the CDR3 reads TGTGCCAGCTCACCAGCAGGTCAGAGACAAGAGACCCAGTACTTC.

This CDR3 reads CASSEYLAAQFSYEQYF. The CDR3 bases are TGTGCCAGCAGTGAATATTTAGCGGCCCAATTCTCCTACGAGCAGTACTTC. V is TRBV6-1 and J is TRBJ2-7; a possible D gene is TRBD2 (6 bases). The CDR3 totals 17 residues. Trimming cost V 2 bases and J 0 bases, with 17 bases left between them. CDR1 is MNHNS and CDR2 is SASEGT in the germline V gene.

V is TRBV5-4 and J is TRBJ2-1; D perhaps matches TRBD1 (6 bases). V gave up 3 bases and J gave up 2 bases, with 9 bases separating them. The CDR3 length is 14 residues. The V gene's germline CDR1 is SGHNT and CDR2 YYREEE (reference sequence). The CDR3 DNA is TGTGCCAGCAGCTCTAGGGGGACCTACAATGAGCAGTTCTTC. Its protein product is CASSSRGTYNEQFF.

With regard to this clone: An end of the junction does not agree with germline; a read error may underlie this. The J gene is TRBJ2-2, the V gene TRBV19, with a possible D match to TRBD1 (5 bases). The CDR3 covers 12 residues. Germline CDR1 is LNHDA and CDR2 is SQIVND (reference sequence). CDR3 protein: CSAQGPTGELFF. Here the CDR3 DNA reads TGCTCCGCCCAGGGCCCCACCGGGGAGCTGTTTTTT.

This chain joins TRBV30 and TRBJ2-5; 12 bases agree with TRBD1. Trimming took 5 bases from V and 5 from J; bases not matched to a gene: 6. Germline V gene sequence: CDR1 GTSNPN, CDR2 SVGIG (reference sequence). This CDR3 spans 14 amino acids. CDR3 protein: CAWGDRGLGETQYF. The CDR3, as DNA: TGTGCCTGGGGGGACAGGGGGCTGGGGGAGACCCAGTACTTC.

The chain uses TRBV5-1 and TRBJ1-1; D is perhaps TRBD1 (6 bases). The germline CDR1 and CDR2 sequences are SGHRS and YFSETQ. The CDR3 extends over 14 amino acids. V was shortened by 2 bases and J by 4 bases, with 12 bases between the two germline ends. The DNA for the CDR3 is TGCGCCAGCAGCTTACGACAGGAGGCCACTGAAGCTTTCTTT. Translation gives CASSLRQEATEAFF. Supplemented by reference TRBV5-1 and TRBJ1-1, the full variable domain reads KAGVTQTPRYLIKTRGQQVTLSCSPISGHRSVSWYQQTPGQGLQFLFEYFSETQRNKGNFPGRFSGRQFSNSRSEMNVSTLELGDSALYLCASSLRQEATEAFFGQGTRLTVV.

CDR3 sequence (DNA): TGTGCCAGCCGGGACAGAGATTGGGGAGGCACTGAAGCTTTCTTT. This codes for CASRDRDWGGTEAFF. This sequence joins TRBV7-3 and TRBJ1-1; 7 nucleotides agree with TRBD1. The V and J ends lost 8 bases and 4 bases, in that order; junction bases with no gene match: 13. From germline, CDR1 is SGHTA and CDR2 FQGTGA. This CDR3 spans 15 amino acids.

This chain connects TRBV7-8 to TRBJ2-1, with 10 bases identical to TRBD2. V lost 5 bases, J lost 0 bases, and 7 bases stayed unmatched. Germline V gene sequence: CDR1 SGHVS, CDR2 FQNEAQ. This CDR3 region has 17 residues. CDR3 in DNA: TGTGCCAGCAGCCCCTCCGTAGCGGGGGGCTCCTACAATGAGCAGTTCTTC. Amino acids: CASSPSVAGGSYNEQFF.

The V gene is TRBV11-3, the J gene TRBJ2-7; TRBD2 matches at 13 bases. The CDR3 covers 18 residues. J was trimmed by 0 bases and V by 4 bases; bases with no gene match: 9. Germline CDR1 reads SGHNT; CDR2 reads YENEEA. For the CDR3, the DNA is TGTGCCAGCAGCTACGGACTAGCGGGAGTTCCGAACTCCTACGAGCAGTACTTC. Its translation is CASSYGLAGVPNSYEQYF. Variable domain in full (rest from reference TRBV11-3 and TRBJ2-7): EAGVVQSPRYKIIEKKQPVAFWCNPISGHNTLYWYLQNLGQGPELLIRYENEEAVDDSQLPKDRFSAERLKGVDSTLKIQPAELGDSAVYLCASSYGLAGVPNSYEQYFGPGTRLTVT.

This clone occurred once. This rearrangement joins TRBV18 to TRBJ1-1; D perhaps matches TRBD1 (6 bases). The germline V gene has CDR1 KGHSH and CDR2 LQKENI. The CDR3 spans 14 residues. The V and J ends lost 0 bases and 4 bases respectively, with 9 bases between them. The chain's CDR3 is CASSPPTGITEAFF. The CDR3 coding sequence is TGTGCCAGCTCACCACCCACAGGGATCACTGAAGCTTTCTTT.

The chain employs TRBV7-9 and TRBJ1-6; perhaps TRBD1 as D (5 bases). The CDR3 covers 15 residues. Trimming removed 4 bases from V and 9 bases from J, with 16 bases in between. Germline CDR1 and CDR2: SEHNR and FQNEAQ (reference sequence). As DNA, the CDR3 is TGTGCCAGCAGCTCCAGTCGGCAGGGTAGTTCACCCCTCCACTTT. Residues: CASSSSRQGSSPLHF.

This clone was detected once. The chain recombines TRBV5-8 with TRBJ2-4; D possibly corresponds to TRBD1 (6 bases). Germline CDR1 reads SGHTS; CDR2 reads YDEGEE. The CDR3 covers 12 residues. Trimming took 4 bases from V and 14 from J, leaving 16 bases between them. Here the CDR3 DNA reads TGTGCCAGCAGCCCTTTCCCGGGACAAGAGTACTTC. This sequence encodes CASSPFPGQEYF. The whole variable domain, filled in from reference TRBV5-8 and TRBJ2-4, reads EAGVTQSPTHLIKTRGQQATLRCSPISGHTSVYWYQQALGLGLQFLLWYDEGEERNRGNFPPRFSGRQFPNYSSELNVNALELEDSALYLCASSPFPGQEYFGAGTRLSVL.

The genes are TRBV6-2 or TRBV6-3 and TRBJ1-1; perhaps TRBD1 as D (5 bases). V lost 6 bases, J lost 2 bases, and 10 bases lay in between. The CDR3 extends over 13 amino acids. From germline, CDR1 is MNHEY and CDR2 SVGEGT. DNA for the CDR3: TGTGCCAGCAGCTTAGGACAAAACACTGAAGCTTTCTTT. It encodes CASSLGQNTEAFF.

V is TRBV27 and J is TRBJ2-1; the match to TRBD1 covers 9 bases. The CDR3 spans 15 residues. V lost 2 bases and J lost 4; bases outside the gene matches: 3. Germline assignment: CDR1 MNHEY and CDR2 SMNVEV (reference sequence). The DNA for the CDR3 is TGTGCCAGCAGTTTAGGGACAGGGAGGTACAATGAGCAGTTCTTC. Protein product: CASSLGTGRYNEQFF.

V gene TRBV7-9 combines with J gene TRBJ1-2; the match to TRBD1 covers 8 bases. V shed 2 bases, J shed 4 bases, and the junction held 3 bases outside the gene matches. This CDR3 is built from 14 residues. Germline V gene sequence: CDR1 SEHNR, CDR2 FQNEAQ (reference sequence). CDR3: CASSLSGTGYGYTF. For the CDR3, the DNA is TGTGCCAGCAGCTTATCAGGGACAGGCTATGGCTACACCTTC.

V gene TRBV7-9 combines with J gene TRBJ2-5; the D gene is possibly TRBD2 (6 bases). CDR1 and CDR2 from the germline V gene are SEHNR and FQNEAQ (reference sequence). CDR3 length: 15 residues. V was pared by 7 bases and J by 2 bases, with 17 bases between. CDR3 protein: CASNSWGGGQETQYF. The CDR3 DNA follows: TGTGCCAGCAATTCATGGGGAGGTGGGCAAGAGACCCAGTACTTC.

The chain carries TRBV5-1 and TRBJ2-5, with a tentative D call TRBD2 (5 bases). The V gene lost 4 bases and the J gene lost 1 base, with 14 bases spanning the gap. CDR1 and CDR2 (germline): SGHRS, YFSETQ. The CDR3 totals 15 residues. The CDR3 sequence is CASSPLRTLQETQYF. As DNA, the CDR3 is TGCGCCAGCAGCCCACTACGGACTCTCCAAGAGACCCAGTACTTC.

This clone was found once. CDR3: CASGLLEGSYYNEQFF. The CDR3 region has the DNA TGTGCTAGTGGCCTGCTGGAGGGAAGTTACTACAATGAGCAGTTCTTC. The V gene is TRBV12-5, the J gene TRBJ2-1, with a weak D call TRBD2 (6 bases). Germline V gene sequence: CDR1 LGHNT, CDR2 FRNRAP. V lost 6 bases to trimming and J lost 3 bases, with 18 bases between them. The CDR3 spans 16 residues.

The J gene is TRBJ2-2, the V gene TRBV6-5, with TRBD1 as a possible D gene (8 bases). V was clipped by 7 bases and J by 8 bases, with 17 bases between them. This CDR3 comprises 14 residues. Germline V gene lookup returns CDR1 MNHEY and CDR2 SVGAGI. The CDR3 region has the DNA TGTGCCAGCAACCGACAGGGGAGGGCGGGGGAGCTGTTTTTT. Translated, it gives CASNRQGRAGELFF.